Sequencing of this TCR beta chain was carried out in a study of CD8 T cells in Susac syndrome. Study-level information: Patients with Susac syndrome were therapy-naive, taking corticosteroids, with some also receiving intravenous immunoglobulin, or taking intravenous immunoglobulin alone at the time their blood was drawn.

This CDR3 comprises 16 residues. Germline lookup yields CDR1 SGHNT and CDR2 YENEEA. The V segment lost 2 bases and the J segment 7 bases; nucleotides outside the gene matches: 6. CD8+ and CD4+ T cells were negatively isolated; TEMRA cells were FACS-enriched. Reverse transcription used roughly 0.5 to 1 ug RNA and random hexamers. By means of immunoSEQ multiplex PCR, TCR beta CDR3 spanning 54 Vbeta and 13 Jbeta underwent amplification. TCRdb called the immunoSEQ multiplex PCR reads again in MiXCR, with one record for every CDR3 protein. The table includes about 120,000 distinct CDR3 sequences, just under 95% detected once.

The chain carries TRBV11-3 and TRBJ2-1, with 12 bases fitting TRBD2. The TCR originated in a human donor with Susac syndrome. The sequencing input was CD8+ T cells from PBMCs. The CDR3 DNA is TGTGCCAGCAGCTTAACGGCTCTAGCGGGGGGGAATGAGCAGTTCTTC. Its translation: CASSLTALAGGNEQFF.